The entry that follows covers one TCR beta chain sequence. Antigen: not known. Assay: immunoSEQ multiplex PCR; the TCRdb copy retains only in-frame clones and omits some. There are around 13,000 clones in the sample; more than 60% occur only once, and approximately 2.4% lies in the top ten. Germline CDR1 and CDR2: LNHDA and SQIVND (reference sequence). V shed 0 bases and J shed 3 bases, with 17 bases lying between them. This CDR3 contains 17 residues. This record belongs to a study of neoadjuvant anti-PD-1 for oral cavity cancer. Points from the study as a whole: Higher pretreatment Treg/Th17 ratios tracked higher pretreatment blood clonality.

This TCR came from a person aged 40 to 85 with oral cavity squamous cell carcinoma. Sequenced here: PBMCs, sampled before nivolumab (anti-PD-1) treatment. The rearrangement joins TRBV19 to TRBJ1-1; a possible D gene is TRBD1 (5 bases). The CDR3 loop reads CASSIDWSQGRDTEAFF. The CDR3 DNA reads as TGTGCCAGTAGTATAGATTGGTCGCAGGGCCGCGACACTGAAGCTTTCTTT.